What follows describes a single T cell receptor (beta chain). CDR1 and CDR2 (germline): SNHLY, FYNNEI. V lost 2 bases and J lost 4, with 11 bases in between. This CDR3 is built from 15 residues. This sample is drawn from a study of blood T cell repertoires in COVID-19. Whole-study context: COVID-19 samples from acute and convalescent phases originated in the United States, Italy and Spain. The cDNA or gDNA used as material had been derived from T cells, B-cell-depleted T cells, or PBMCs.

Original methodology: From reference gene primer amplification, estimates of nucleated cell counts were derived. Using immunoSEQ multiplex PCR, the repertoire was profiled, and TCRdb retains in-frame clones only, with some absent. Clonal size and the V and J genes are those of that table, whereas D and trimming came from the DNA. The sample has some 140,000 clones; about four fifths are singletons. The source is a middle-aged man with acute COVID-19. The specimen sequenced was PBMCs or T cells enriched from blood (not recorded which). The gene calls are TRBV2 and TRBJ2-2; D might be TRBD1 (6 bases). This CDR3 is CASSEQGFGTGELFF. CDR3 in DNA: TGTGCCAGCAGTGAACAGGGGTTTGGCACCGGGGAGCTGTTTTTT.